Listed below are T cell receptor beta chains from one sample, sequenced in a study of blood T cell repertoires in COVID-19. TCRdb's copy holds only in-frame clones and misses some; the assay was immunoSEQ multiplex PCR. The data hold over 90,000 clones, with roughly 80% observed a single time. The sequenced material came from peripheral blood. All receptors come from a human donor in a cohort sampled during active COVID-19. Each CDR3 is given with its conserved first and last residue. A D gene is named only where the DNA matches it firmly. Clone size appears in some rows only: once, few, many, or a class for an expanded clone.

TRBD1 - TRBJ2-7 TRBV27 TGTGCCAGCAGCGGGGACAGAGCCTACGAGCAGTACTTC CASSGDRAYEQYF
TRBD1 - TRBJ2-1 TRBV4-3 TGCGCCAGCAGCGGAGGGACAGGGGGAGTGAGGAATGAGCAGTTCTTC CASSGGTGGVRNEQFF
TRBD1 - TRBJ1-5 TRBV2 TGTGCCTCCGACGGGACAGATTCTTCTAATAGCAATCAGCCCCAGCATTTT CASDGTDSSNSNQPQHF
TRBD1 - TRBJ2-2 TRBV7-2 TGTGCCAGCAGCTTATTTTTAGCAGGGGGAAAGACCGGGGAGCTGTTTTTT CASSLFLAGGKTGELFF
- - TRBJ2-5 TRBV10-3 TGTGCCATCAGTTTTGGCCTAGCGGAGACCCAGTACTTC CAISFGLAETQYF
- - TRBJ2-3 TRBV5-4 TGTGCCAGCAGCTTGGTGGCGGGCAGCACAGATACGCAGTATTTT CASSLVAGSTDTQYF
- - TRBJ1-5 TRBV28 TGTGCCAGCAGTTCTGGGCCGCGGGCCCAGCATTTT CASSSGPRAQHF
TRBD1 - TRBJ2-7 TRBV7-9 TGTGCCAGCAGCTCCATACAGGGGTATCACTCCTACGAGCAGTACTTC CASSSIQGYHSYEQYF
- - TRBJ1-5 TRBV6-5 TGTGCCACCCGGGGTTTTGGGGTTAGCAATCAGCCCCAGCATTTT CATRGFGVSNQPQHF
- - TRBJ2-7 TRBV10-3 TGTGCCATCAGTGAGTCGGACAGCTCCTACGAGCAGTACTTC CAISESDSSYEQYF
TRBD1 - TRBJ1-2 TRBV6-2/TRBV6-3 TGTGCCAGCAGTTACACCGGACAGGGAGACTATGGCTACACCTTC CASSYTGQGDYGYTF
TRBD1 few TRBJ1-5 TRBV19 TGTGCCAGTAGTATCCGGGACAGGGGGCTTAGCAATCAGCCCCAGCATTTT CASSIRDRGLSNQPQHF
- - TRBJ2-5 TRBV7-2 TGTGCCAGCAGCTTTCAGGGGGGCGAGGGAGAGACCCAGTACTTC CASSFQGGEGETQYF
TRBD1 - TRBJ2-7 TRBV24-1 TGTGCCACCAGTGACACAGGGGGTACCTACGAGCAGTACTTC CATSDTGGTYEQYF
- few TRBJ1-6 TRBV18 TGTGCCAGCTCACCAAAAGGGGGTGGGAATTCACCCCTCCACTTT CASSPKGGGNSPLHF
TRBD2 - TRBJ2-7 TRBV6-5 TGTGCCAGCATCCCTCGGGGGGGGCCAACCTACGAGCAGTACTTC CASIPRGGPTYEQYF
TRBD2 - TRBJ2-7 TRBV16 TGTGCCAGCAGCCAATCCGCCAGCGGGGGGGCCCTGTACGAGCAGTACTTC CASSQSASGGALYEQYF
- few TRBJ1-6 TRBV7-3 TGTGCCAGCAGCCTAAATCCGGGAGATTCACCCCTCCACTTT CASSLNPGDSPLHF
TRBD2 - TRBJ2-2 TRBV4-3 TGCGCCAGCAGCCAAGATAGACTAGCGGGGACCGGGGAGCTATTTTTT CASSQDRLAGTGELFF
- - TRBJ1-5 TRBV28 TGTGCCAGCAGTTTTGCAGGGATCGGTCAGCCCCAGCATTTT CASSFAGIGQPQHF